This T cell receptor beta chain was sequenced for a study of shared clonotypes between healthy human individuals. Overall study results and limits: Represented genetic and exposure-history diversity was restricted by having few donors.

CD8 cells regarded as naive lacked CD45RO, were positively chosen for CCR7, and omitted terminally differentiated effector memory CD45RA+ cells. Remarks on this clone: Antigen: not known.

The assay was run at deep level. The data were produced by immunoSEQ multiplex PCR, yet TCRdb's version contains in-frame clones alone and is incomplete. This sample has hundreds of thousands of clones, with about 95% found just once. Sequenced input: naive CD8+ T cells sorted from blood. This TCR was sampled from a woman aged 25 to 45 in good health.

For the CDR3, the DNA is TGTGCCAGCAGCTGGGGGGCACACTACGAGCAGTACTTC. Its protein product is CASSWGAHYEQYF. V is TRBV5-6 and J is TRBJ2-5; either TRBD1 or TRBD2 may fit D (6 bases each). The tail of the sequence fits TRBJ2-7 better, so the J call may be wrong. The CDR3 is 13 residues long. Looked up from germline, CDR1 is SGHDT and CDR2 is YYEEEE.